Each of the 7 T cell receptor beta chains below was sequenced from the same sample in a study of CD8+CD57+ T cells in acquired aplastic anemia. Using genomic DNA as the template, TCR beta VDJ and CDR3 profiling was carried out. TCRdb re-called the reads with MiXCR, one entry per CDR3 protein. The profile shows about 180,000 distinct CDR3 sequences, roughly 48% of them singletons. For sequencing, patients were chosen who had shown expansion of CD8+CD57+ cells by flow cytometry. The source material was sorted CD4+, CD8+, or CD8+CD57+ T cells (not recorded which) from PBMCs. Receptor source: a human donor with aplastic anemia.

In this sample, this clonotype turned up a few times. The chain uses TRBV9 and TRBJ2-2; D remains unclear. The CDR3 spans 16 residues. V lost 1 base and J 6 bases, leaving 16 bases between the germline ends. In germline, CDR1 is SGDLS, CDR2 YYNGEE. In DNA form, the CDR3 reads TGTGCCAGCAGCGTATCTTTCGGGTGGGGTGCCGGGGAGCTGTTTTTT. Translating it yields CASSVSFGWGAGELFF.

The rearrangement links TRBV2 to TRBJ1-5; D unresolved. The V gene lost 3 bases and the J gene lost 0 bases, with 6 bases spanning the gap. CDR3 length: 14 amino acids. Germline V gene sequence: CDR1 SNHLY, CDR2 FYNNEI. CDR3 residues: CASSEPYSNQPQHF. CDR3 bases: TGTGCCAGCAGTGAGCCGTATAGCAATCAGCCCCAGCATTTT.

V is TRBV20-1 and J is TRBJ2-6; D perhaps matches TRBD2 (5 bases). From germline, CDR1 is DFQATT and CDR2 SNEGSKA (reference sequence). This CDR3 comprises 14 residues. Written as DNA, the CDR3 is TGCAGCGCTGGAGGTCTCTCTGGGGCCAACGTCCTGACTTTC. Its translation is CSAGGLSGANVLTF.

This clonotype has only one observation. The rearrangement uses TRBV10-2 and TRBJ2-2, with a possible D match to TRBD1 (5 bases). CDR3 length: 14 amino acids. Germline V gene data show CDR1 as WSHSY and CDR2 as SAAADI. V was clipped by 6 bases and J by 1 base, with 9 bases between them. The CDR3 region is CASRGGQNTGELFF. In DNA, the CDR3 is TGCGCCAGCAGGGGCGGACAGAACACCGGGGAGCTGTTTTTT.

This clonotype was detected a few times. V gene TRBV14 combines with J gene TRBJ2-3; 7 bases agree with TRBD2. This CDR3 comprises 15 residues. The V and J ends lost 1 base and 2 bases, in that order; junction bases with no gene match: 3. Germline V gene lookup returns CDR1 SGHDN and CDR2 FVKESK. Here the CDR3 DNA reads TGTGCCAGCAGCCAAGGGCTAGCGGCCACAGATACGCAGTATTTT. As protein: CASSQGLAATDTQYF.

Concerning this clonotype itself: Given a much more abundant clone one base away, this may be a read error. The chain recombines TRBV20-1 with TRBJ2-3; 11 nucleotides line up with TRBD2. The CDR3 totals 15 residues. CDR1 is DFQATT, CDR2 SNEGSKA, per germline (reference sequence). The trim removed 4 bases at V and 4 bases at J, leaving 7 bases unmatched. The CDR3 region is CSAKDLAGGPDTQYF. The CDR3 DNA sequence: TGCAGTGCTAAAGATCTAGCGGGGGGCCCAGATACGCAGTATTTT.

The V gene is TRBV19, the J gene TRBJ2-7; maybe TRBD2 (6 bases). There are 15 residues in the CDR3. The germline CDR1 and CDR2 sequences are LNHDA and SQIVND (reference sequence). Trimming removed 5 bases at V and 2 bases at J, with 16 bases between. This chain's CDR3 is CASSVGLIGTYEQYF. The CDR3, as DNA: TGTGCCAGTAGTGTTGGACTAATAGGGACCTACGAGCAGTACTTC.